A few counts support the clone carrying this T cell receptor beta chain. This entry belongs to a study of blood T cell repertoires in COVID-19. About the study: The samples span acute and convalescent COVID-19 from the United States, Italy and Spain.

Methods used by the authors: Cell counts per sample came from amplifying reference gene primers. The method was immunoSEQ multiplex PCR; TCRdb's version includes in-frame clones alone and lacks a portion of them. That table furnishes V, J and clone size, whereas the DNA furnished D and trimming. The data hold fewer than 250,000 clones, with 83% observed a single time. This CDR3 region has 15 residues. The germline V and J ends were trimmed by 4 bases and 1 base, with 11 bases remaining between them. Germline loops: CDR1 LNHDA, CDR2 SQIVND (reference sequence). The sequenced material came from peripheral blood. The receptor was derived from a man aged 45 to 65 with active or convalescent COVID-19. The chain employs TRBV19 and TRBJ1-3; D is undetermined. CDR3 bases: TGTGCCAGTAGTAAGTTGGCACAGTCTGGAAACACCATATATTTT. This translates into CASSKLAQSGNTIYF.